These T cell receptor beta chains were read from a single sample in a study of long-term antiretroviral therapy in people with HIV. Assay: immunoSEQ multiplex PCR; the TCRdb copy retains only in-frame clones and omits some. The sample contains roughly 18,000 clones, 91% of which appear only once. The sequenced sample was unsorted PBMCs, obtained 3 years after starting antiretroviral therapy. The receptors were sampled from a man between 45 and 60 years old with HIV. The CDR3 runs from the conserved cysteine through the conserved F or W. The D gene is left open where the match is weak. Not every row has a clone size; where given, it reads once, few, many or a size class.

clone_size j_call v_call d_call cdr3_nt cdr3_aa
- TRBJ1-2 TRBV27 - TGTGCCAGCAGTTCGTCTACAGGGTTGAGCGGCTATGGCTACACCTTC CASSSSTGLSGYGYTF
- TRBJ1-2 TRBV6-1 - TGTGCCAGCAGCAGGGATTTAGCTAACTATGGCTACACCTTC CASSRDLANYGYTF
- TRBJ2-7 TRBV19 TRBD2 TGTGCCAGTAGTATAGAGGGAGGGAACTACGAGCAGTACTTC CASSIEGGNYEQYF
- TRBJ2-3 TRBV4-3 TRBD2 TGCGCCAGCAGCCAGACTAGCGGGGGGGCCACAGATACGCAGTATTTT CASSQTSGGATDTQYF
- TRBJ1-6 TRBV10-1 - TGCGCCAGCAGTGAACCGCCAGGGGTCGGATCCTATAATTCACCCCTCCACTTT CASSEPPGVGSYNSPLHF
- TRBJ2-5 TRBV9 - TGTGCCAGCAGCGTAGGTGGAGGGAGGATGGACGAGACCCAGTACTTC CASSVGGGRMDETQYF
- TRBJ2-1 TRBV6-5 TRBD2 TGTGCCAGCAGTTTCAGGACTAGCGGGTTTTACAATGAGCAGTTCTTC CASSFRTSGFYNEQFF
- TRBJ2-7 TRBV7-2 - TGTGCCAGCAGCTTAGCGGGGCTCCCCTCCTACGAGCAGTACTTC CASSLAGLPSYEQYF
- TRBJ1-1 TRBV4-2 TRBD1 TGTGCCAGCAGCCTCGGGGGGGGACAGCTGAACACTGAAGCTTTCTTT CASSLGGGQLNTEAFF
- TRBJ2-7 TRBV2 TRBD2 TGTGCCAGCACTCGACTAGCGTCCTCCTACGAGCAGTACTTC CASTRLASSYEQYF
- TRBJ2-1 TRBV7-2 - TGTGCCAGCAGCTTCGGACAGAGCTCCTACAATGAGCAGTTCTTC CASSFGQSSYNEQFF
- TRBJ1-1 TRBV13 - TGTGCCAGCAGCTTACAGGGGAGTTGGACTGAAGCTTTCTTT CASSLQGSWTEAFF
once TRBJ1-1 TRBV30 TRBD1 TGTGCCTGGAGTGTCGGCAGGGGGGGATTTGAAGCTTTCTTT CAWSVGRGGFEAFF
- TRBJ1-1 TRBV7-9 - TGTGCCAGCAGCACCCTGACAGGAGTTGAAGCTTTCTTT CASSTLTGVEAFF
- TRBJ2-6 TRBV29-1 - TGCAGCGTTGAAGATCCCCGTCGGGCCAACGTCCTGACTTTC CSVEDPRRANVLTF
- TRBJ1-5 TRBV19 - TGTGCCAGTAGTATAGTAACAGGCAATCAGCCCCAGCATTTT CASSIVTGNQPQHF
- TRBJ2-3 TRBV19 - TGTGCCAGTAGTATGGGCCCGGCCACCCATAGCACAGATACGCAGTATTTT CASSMGPATHSTDTQYF
- TRBJ1-6 TRBV2 TRBD1 TGTGCCATCTGGGACAGGGCAAATTCACCCCTCCACTTT CAIWDRANSPLHF
once TRBJ1-1 TRBV6-5 - TGTGCCAGCAGTTACTCACCCGCTATGAACACTGAAGCTTTCTTT CASSYSPAMNTEAFF
- TRBJ2-1 TRBV19 TRBD1 TGTGCCAGTAGCATTACAGGGGTAATTACGAATGAGCAGTTCTTC CASSITGVITNEQFF
- TRBJ2-2 TRBV11-1 - TGTGCCAGCAGCTATTCGAGGGTTGCCGGGGAGCTGTTTTTT CASSYSRVAGELFF
- TRBJ1-5 TRBV28 - TGTGCCAGCAACTTTGGAGGCATTCAGCCCCAGCATTTT CASNFGGIQPQHF
once TRBJ1-1 TRBV7-9 - TGTGCCAGCAGCTTAAGGTACACTGAAGCTTTCTTT CASSLRYTEAFF
- TRBJ1-5 TRBV18 - TGTGCCAGCTCACCCAGTCGGACAGTGGGCAATCAGCCCCAGCATTTT CASSPSRTVGNQPQHF
- TRBJ2-2 TRBV5-4 TRBD1 TGTGCCAGCAGCCAACCGGACAGGTCCGGGGCCGGGGAGCTGTTTTTT CASSQPDRSGAGELFF
- TRBJ2-3 TRBV7-6 - TGTGCCAGCAGCCCTGGGACAACCGTGTATTTT CASSPGTTVYF
- TRBJ2-5 TRBV5-1 TRBD1 TGCGCCAGCGAGACAGGGAGAGGGGAGACCCAGTACTTC CASETGRGETQYF
- TRBJ2-3 TRBV6-5 - TGTGCCAGCAGTTACGAGGGGGGGATGGATACGCAGTATTTT CASSYEGGMDTQYF
- TRBJ2-3 TRBV7-2 - TGTGCCAGCAGCTCCAACTTGGATACGCAGTATTTT CASSSNLDTQYF